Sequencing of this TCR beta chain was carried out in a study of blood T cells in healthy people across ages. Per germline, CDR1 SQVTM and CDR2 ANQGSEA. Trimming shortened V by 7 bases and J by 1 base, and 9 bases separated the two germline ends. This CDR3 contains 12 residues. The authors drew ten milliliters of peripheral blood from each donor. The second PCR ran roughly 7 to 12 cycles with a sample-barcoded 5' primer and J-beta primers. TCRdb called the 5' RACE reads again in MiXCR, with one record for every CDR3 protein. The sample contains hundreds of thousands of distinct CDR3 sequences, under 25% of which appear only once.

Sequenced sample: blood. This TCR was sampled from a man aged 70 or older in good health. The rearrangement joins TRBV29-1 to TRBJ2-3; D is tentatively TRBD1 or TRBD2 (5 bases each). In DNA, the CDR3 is TGCAGCGAAGGGGACGGCACAGATACGCAGTATTTT. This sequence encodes CSEGDGTDTQYF.